The text below deals with one T cell receptor beta chain. The antigen is not known. Sorts that each held 300,000 cells were run in triplicate for every CD8+ T cell subset. This entry belongs to a study of CXCR3-negative and CXCR3-positive naive CD8 T cells. Study results and limitations: Naive cells with CXCR3 showed TRB CDR3s that were more hydrophobic than those in CXCR3-negative naive cells. Within a donor, both naive subsets shared TRBV-TRBJ usage, unlike memory cells. Comparably high diversity marked both naive subsets, whereas memory CD8+ cells had much lower diversity. The study found CXCR3 expression partially decreased after cryopreservation and ran most assays on fresh PBMCs.

The germline V gene encodes CDR1 SQVTM and CDR2 ANQGSEA. CDR3 size: 13 residues. UMI-tagged TRB cDNA libraries were built via 5' RACE. TCRdb reprocessed the 5' RACE reads and reports one entry per CDR3 protein, with no DNA. Its table records about 63,000 distinct CDR3 sequences. This chain connects TRBV29-1 to TRBJ1-2; TCRdb's D call, TRBD1, is unchecked because there is no DNA. Sequenced material: naive CXCR3+ CD8+ T cells from blood. Documented subset: CD45RO-CCR7+CD27+CD95- naive CD8+ T cells expressing CXCR3 (TNR3+). The receptor comes from a human donor in good health. Some clones in this sample may be carry-over from other donors' samples. The CDR3 sequence is CSVEGVLGYGYTF.